This entry lists 20 T cell receptor beta chains sequenced from one sample in a study of blood T cell repertoires in COVID-19. Assay: immunoSEQ multiplex PCR; the TCRdb copy retains only in-frame clones and omits some. The table lists 140,000 to 150,000 clones, over 75% of them singletons, with 1.2% in the top ten. The sample was PBMCs or T cells enriched from blood (not recorded which). These TCRs come from a woman aged 30 to 39 with acute COVID-19.

This clone was detected only once. This chain links TRBV3-1 (or the pseudogene TRBV3-2) with TRBJ1-1; tentative D call: TRBD1 (5 bases). The CDR3 extends over 13 amino acids. CDR1 and CDR2 (germline): LGHDT, YNNKEL (reference sequence). The V end lost 7 bases, the J end lost 5 bases, and 14 bases lay between the germline ends. This chain's CDR3 is CASTLSGGTEAFF. CDR3 sequence (DNA): TGTGCCAGCACACTGAGCGGGGGGACTGAAGCTTTCTTT.

The chain carries TRBV7-2 and TRBJ2-2; D is possibly TRBD2 (6 bases). V lost 3 bases and J lost 6, with 14 bases in between. Germline loops: CDR1 SGHTA, CDR2 FQGNSA. This CDR3 has 15 residues. The CDR3 spells CASSLGGVLPGELFF. CDR3 sequence (DNA): TGTGCCAGCAGCTTGGGGGGAGTGTTGCCCGGGGAGCTGTTTTTT.

This rearrangement joins TRBV2 to TRBJ1-1; unclear D gene. V lost 7 bases, J lost 6 bases, and 12 bases lay in between. Germline V gene lookup returns CDR1 SNHLY and CDR2 FYNNEI. The CDR3 is 12 amino acids. In DNA, the CDR3 is TGTGCCAGCATAACTCCCGGGTCTGAAGCTTTCTTT. Translation: CASITPGSEAFF.

This clone was seen once. The chain couples TRBV7-2 to TRBJ1-2, with D possibly matching TRBD1 (6 bases). CDR1 is SGHTA, CDR2 FQGNSA, per germline. V gave up 5 bases and J gave up 5 bases, with 21 bases separating them. The CDR3 loop spans 16 amino acids. CDR3 coding DNA: TGTGCCAGCAGCCTTAGTATGGGGGGGCGAAGTTATGGCTACACCTTC. This gives the protein CASSLSMGGRSYGYTF.

The chain combines TRBV30 with TRBJ2-5; 7 positions agree with TRBD2. This CDR3 has 13 amino acids. Germline lookup yields CDR1 GTSNPN and CDR2 SVGIG (reference sequence). Germline trimming cut 1 base from V and 5 bases from J; bases unmatched to any gene: 4. CDR3 residues: CAWSAGGAETQYF. The DNA for the CDR3 is TGTGCCTGGAGTGCGGGGGGTGCCGAGACCCAGTACTTC.

The CDR3 loop reads CASSPGPGSYNEQFF. DNA for the CDR3: TGTGCCAGCAGCCCAGGGCCCGGGTCCTACAATGAGCAGTTCTTC. The chain is built from TRBV7-2 and TRBJ2-1; tentatively, D is TRBD1 (5 bases). V lost 5 bases, J lost 1 base, and 12 bases lay in between. The CDR3 has 15 amino acids. Germline lookup yields CDR1 SGHTA and CDR2 FQGNSA. Full variable domain (remainder filled in from reference TRBV7-2 and TRBJ2-1): GAGVSQSPSNKVTEKGKDVELRCDPISGHTALYWYRQSLGQGLEFLIYFQGNSAPDKSGLPSDRFSAERTGGSVSTLTIQRTQQEDSAVYLCASSPGPGSYNEQFFGPGTRLTVL.

The chain couples TRBV29-1 to TRBJ2-7, with D maybe TRBD2 (5 bases). The CDR3 is 14 residues long. The V end was cut by 3 bases, the J end by 2 bases, with 14 bases between. Germline V gene lookup returns CDR1 SQVTM and CDR2 ANQGSEA. The CDR3 DNA follows: TGCAGCGTTGATCGGGGTGGCGGTCCCTACGAGCAGTACTTC. It codes for CSVDRGGGPYEQYF.

This CDR3 is CASSQVSMNTEAFF. The CDR3 DNA follows: TGTGCCAGCAGCCAAGTGAGCATGAACACTGAAGCTTTCTTT. The chain links TRBV28 to TRBJ1-1, with D hard to call. Germline values: CDR1 MDHEN, CDR2 SYDVKM. V gave up 6 bases and J gave up 0 bases, with 11 bases separating them. The CDR3 extends over 14 amino acids. Full variable domain (outside the CDR3, taken from reference TRBV28 and TRBJ1-1): DVKVTQSSRYLVKRTGEKVFLECVQDMDHENMFWYRQDPGLGLRLIYFSYDVKMKEKGDIPEGYSVSREKKERFSLILESASTNQTSMYLCASSQVSMNTEAFFGQGTRLTVV.

This clone has a handful of counts. The rearrangement uses TRBV5-5 and TRBJ1-2; D may be TRBD1 (5 bases). Germline CDR1 is SGHKS and CDR2 is YYEKEE (reference sequence). Trimming shortened V by 4 bases and J by 3 bases, and 19 bases separated the two germline ends. The CDR3 has 16 residues. The CDR3 region has the DNA TGTGCCAGCAGCCCATGGGGCAGGTCAGGCGACTATGGCTACACCTTC. This codes for CASSPWGRSGDYGYTF.

The chain employs TRBV28 and TRBJ2-7; 7 bases align to TRBD1. Looked up from germline, CDR1 is MDHEN and CDR2 is SYDVKM. Trimming cost V 5 bases and J 0 bases; bases outside gene matches: 10. The CDR3 contains 16 residues. CDR3 region: CASSPHPRDSSYEQYF. The CDR3 nucleotides are TGTGCCAGCAGTCCACACCCTCGGGACAGCTCCTACGAGCAGTACTTC.

J is TRBJ1-5 and V is TRBV7-2; 7 nucleotides align to TRBD1. CDR1 and CDR2 from the germline V gene are SGHTA and FQGNSA. CDR3 size: 13 residues. Trimming removed 4 bases from V and 5 bases from J; junction bases left unmatched: 2. The CDR3 bases are TGTGCCAGCAGCTCAACAGGGGATCAGCCCCAGCATTTT. This translates into CASSSTGDQPQHF.

This chain connects TRBV4-2 to TRBJ2-5, with a tentative D call TRBD1 (6 bases). The germline gives CDR1 LGHNA, CDR2 YNFKEQ. V lost 4 bases to trimming and J lost 4 bases, with 16 bases between them. The CDR3 totals 15 residues. This CDR3 is CASSPASSGVETQYF. The CDR3 region has the DNA TGTGCCAGCAGCCCGGCCTCCTCAGGGGTAGAGACCCAGTACTTC.

V gene TRBV5-6 combines with J gene TRBJ2-1, with TRBD1 as a possible D gene (5 bases). Trimming shortened V by 2 bases and J by 4 bases, and 10 bases separated the two germline ends. CDR1 is SGHDT and CDR2 is YYEEEE in the germline V gene. CDR3 length equals 14 residues. CDR3 bases: TGTGCCAGCAGCTTTCAGGGCGAGTACAATGAGCAGTTCTTC. Protein sequence: CASSFQGEYNEQFF.

The V and J genes are TRBV28 and TRBJ1-5, with D perhaps TRBD1 (5 bases). Germline loops: CDR1 MDHEN, CDR2 SYDVKM. Trimming took off 1 base at V and 4 bases at J, with 5 bases between the two ends. The length of the CDR3 is 13 residues. The CDR3 DNA follows: TGTGCCAGCAGTTTATCAGGGAATCAGCCCCAGCATTTT. It yields the protein CASSLSGNQPQHF. Looking up the rest from reference TRBV28 and TRBJ1-5 gives the full variable domain: DVKVTQSSRYLVKRTGEKVFLECVQDMDHENMFWYRQDPGLGLRLIYFSYDVKMKEKGDIPEGYSVSREKKERFSLILESASTNQTSMYLCASSLSGNQPQHFGDGTRLSIL.

The chain recombines TRBV9 with TRBJ2-2; 10 bases match TRBD2. The CDR3 extends over 17 amino acids. Germline V CDR1 and CDR2: SGDLS, YYNGEE. The V segment lost 1 base and the J segment 0 bases; nucleotides outside the gene matches: 3. CDR3 in amino acids: CASSVKTSGANTGELFF. The CDR3 nucleotides are TGTGCCAGCAGCGTAAAAACTAGCGGGGCGAACACCGGGGAGCTGTTTTTT.

This clone was counted once. The chain uses TRBV20-1 and TRBJ1-1; TRBD1 might be the D (5 bases). Germline loops: CDR1 DFQATT, CDR2 SNEGSKA (reference sequence). The CDR3 is 14 amino acids. The V end was cut by 3 bases, the J end by 6 bases, with 17 bases between. The CDR3 spells CSASVPGRGAEAFF. The CDR3 DNA sequence: TGCAGTGCTAGTGTTCCGGGTCGGGGGGCTGAAGCTTTCTTT.

The chain recombines TRBV28 with TRBJ2-7; 13 positions match TRBD2. The germline gives CDR1 MDHEN, CDR2 SYDVKM. V was clipped by 2 bases and J by 4 bases; unmatched bases: 8. The CDR3 extends over 17 amino acids. The CDR3 spells CASSLGGLAGELYEQYF. The CDR3 DNA is TGTGCCAGCAGTTTAGGTGGACTAGCGGGAGAGTTGTACGAGCAGTACTTC.

This chain connects TRBV7-2 to TRBJ2-3, with D perhaps matching TRBD1 (6 bases). Germline V CDR1 and CDR2: SGHTA, FQGNSA. V was clipped by 1 base and J by 7 bases, with 15 bases between them. The CDR3 contains 15 residues. This chain's CDR3 is CASSLGGQRLNTQYF. Written as DNA, the CDR3 is TGTGCCAGCAGCTTAGGTGGACAGCGTTTAAATACGCAGTATTTT.

The CDR3 loop is CASSAAGLSSYEQYF. The CDR3 DNA reads as TGTGCCAGCAGTGCGGCGGGATTGAGCTCCTACGAGCAGTACTTC. The rearrangement links TRBV2 to TRBJ2-7, with D possibly being TRBD2 (6 bases). The CDR3 runs 15 residues. Per germline, CDR1 SNHLY and CDR2 FYNNEI. Trimming took 4 bases from V and 0 from J, leaving 13 bases between them.

This rearrangement joins TRBV21-1 to TRBJ2-7; the D call TRBD1 from the table was never checked on the DNA. TRBV21-1 constitutes a pseudogene. This CDR3 spans 18 amino acids. CDR3 DNA sequence: TGTGCCAGCATCCCAATTCACCCACAGACCTCCATGACCTACGAGCAGTACTTC. It encodes CASIPIHPQTSMTYEQYF.